Reported below is one T cell receptor beta chain. Its antigen is undetermined. Profiling relied on immunoSEQ multiplex PCR, and the TCRdb table lists in-frame clones only, not all of them. The sample consists of 17,000 or so clones, roughly 80% of them appearing once. Germline assignment: CDR1 SGHTA and CDR2 FQGNSA. CDR3 length: 13 residues. The V end lost 3 bases, the J end lost 4 bases, and 8 bases lay between the germline ends. The time point was: pre-treatment baseline. Apart from a couple of fast progressors, RECIST 1.1 response was judged 12 weeks post-infusion. Patients with prior systemic cancer treatment, concomitant immunosuppressants, or other active malignancies were excluded. This sample was taken from a study of blood T cell dynamics during melanoma immunotherapy. Findings of the study overall: Clones driving repertoire changes may be melanoma-specific or general immune activation.

The source of this sequence is a human donor with melanoma. The rearrangement joins TRBV7-2 to TRBJ2-3, with D perhaps given as TRBD1 or TRBD2 (5 bases each). Sequencing was performed on blood, taken from a patient treated with checkpoint blockade. In nucleotides, the CDR3 is TGTGCCAGCAGCTTGGTGGGGGCAGATACGCAGTATTTT. Translation gives CASSLVGADTQYF.